Below, 3 T cell receptor beta chains from the same sample are listed, as sequenced in a study of shared T cell receptors in the human thymus. Repertoires were generated with immunoSEQ multiplex PCR, while TCRdb's copy carries only in-frame clones and drops some. In the table there are 700,000 to 750,000 clones, 70% to 90% of which are singletons. These data were also reused for a study on human thymus T cells.

The sequenced sample was thymocytes. Receptor source: a girl less than two years old with a congenital heart defect.

The sample holds one count of this clone. V gene TRBV29-1 combines with J gene TRBJ1-1; tentative D call: TRBD1 (6 bases). CDR3 length: 16 residues. Trimming took off 0 bases at V and 4 bases at J, with 18 bases between the two ends. Looked up from germline, CDR1 is SQVTM and CDR2 is ANQGSEA. CDR3 residues: CSVEDLRGRGGTEAFF. CDR3 nucleotide sequence: TGCAGCGTTGAAGATCTTCGGGGCAGGGGCGGCACTGAAGCTTTCTTT.

Here the CDR3 DNA reads TGTGCCAGCAGTGAAGTGGGCCCCAGCGGGGGGGATTACGAGCAGTACTTC. Translating gives CASSEVGPSGGDYEQYF. The chain couples TRBV6-1 to TRBJ2-7; 10 bases are a match to TRBD2. CDR1 MNHNS and CDR2 SASEGT come from the germline V gene. CDR3 length: 17 residues. The V segment lost 1 base and the J segment 4 bases; nucleotides outside the gene matches: 10.

The table lists this clone with a count of one. CDR3 nucleotides: TGTGCCAGCAGTTTATCAGGGATCAATCAGCCCCAGCATTTT. Amino acids: CASSLSGINQPQHF. The V gene is TRBV28, the J gene TRBJ1-5, with D perhaps TRBD1 (5 bases). V was cut by 1 base and J by 3 bases, with 7 bases left in between. The germline V gene has CDR1 MDHEN and CDR2 SYDVKM. The CDR3 covers 14 residues. The variable domain in full, with the rest retrieved from reference TRBV28 and TRBJ1-5, is DVKVTQSSRYLVKRTGEKVFLECVQDMDHENMFWYRQDPGLGLRLIYFSYDVKMKEKGDIPEGYSVSREKKERFSLILESASTNQTSMYLCASSLSGINQPQHFGDGTRLSIL.